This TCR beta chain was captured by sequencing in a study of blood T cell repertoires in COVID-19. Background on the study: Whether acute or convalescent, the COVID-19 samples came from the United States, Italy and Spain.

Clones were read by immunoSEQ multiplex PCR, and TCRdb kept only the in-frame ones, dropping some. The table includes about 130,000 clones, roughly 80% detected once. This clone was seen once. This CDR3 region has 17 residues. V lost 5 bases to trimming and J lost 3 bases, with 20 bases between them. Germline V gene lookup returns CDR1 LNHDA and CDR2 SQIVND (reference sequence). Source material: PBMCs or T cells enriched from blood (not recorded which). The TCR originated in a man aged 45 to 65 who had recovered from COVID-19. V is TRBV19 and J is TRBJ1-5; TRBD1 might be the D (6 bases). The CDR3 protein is CASSLDGGRGINQPQHF. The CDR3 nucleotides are TGTGCCAGTAGTCTGGACGGAGGCAGGGGTATCAATCAGCCCCAGCATTTT.